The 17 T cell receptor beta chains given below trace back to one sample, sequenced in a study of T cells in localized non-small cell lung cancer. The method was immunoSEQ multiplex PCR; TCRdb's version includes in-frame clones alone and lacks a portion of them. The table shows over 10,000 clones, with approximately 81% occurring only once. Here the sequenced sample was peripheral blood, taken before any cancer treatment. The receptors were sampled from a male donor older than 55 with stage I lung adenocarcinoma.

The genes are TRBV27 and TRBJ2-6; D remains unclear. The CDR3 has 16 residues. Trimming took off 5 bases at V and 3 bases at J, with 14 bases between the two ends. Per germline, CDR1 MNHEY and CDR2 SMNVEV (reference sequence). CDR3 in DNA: TGTGCCAGCAGTGTCTCGTGGGCAAGTGGGGCCAACGTCCTGACTTTC. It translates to CASSVSWASGANVLTF.

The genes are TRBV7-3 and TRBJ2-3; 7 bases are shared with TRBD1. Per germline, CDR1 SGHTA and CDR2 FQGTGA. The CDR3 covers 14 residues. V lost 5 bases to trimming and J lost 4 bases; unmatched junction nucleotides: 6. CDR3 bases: TGTGCCAGCAGCCTCGGGACAGACTCAGATACGCAGTATTTT. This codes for CASSLGTDSDTQYF.

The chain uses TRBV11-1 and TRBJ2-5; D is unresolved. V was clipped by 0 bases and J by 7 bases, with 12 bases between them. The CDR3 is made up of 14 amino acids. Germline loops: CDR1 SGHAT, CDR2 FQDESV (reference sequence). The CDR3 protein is CASSLALELGTQYF. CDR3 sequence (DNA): TGTGCCAGCAGCTTAGCGCTTGAATTAGGGACCCAGTACTTC.

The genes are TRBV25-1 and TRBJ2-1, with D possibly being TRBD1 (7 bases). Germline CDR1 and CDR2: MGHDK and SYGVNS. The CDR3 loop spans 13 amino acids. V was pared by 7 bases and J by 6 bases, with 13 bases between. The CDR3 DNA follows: TGTGCCAGCACTCGACAGGGACTCAATGAGCAGTTCTTC. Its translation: CASTRQGLNEQFF.

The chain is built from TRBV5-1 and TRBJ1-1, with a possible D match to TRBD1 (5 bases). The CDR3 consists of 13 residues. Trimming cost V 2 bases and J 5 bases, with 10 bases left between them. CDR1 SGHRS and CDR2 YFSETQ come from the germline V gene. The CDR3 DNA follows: TGCGCCAGCAGCTTCCGGGGGGGAACTGAAGCTTTCTTT. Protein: CASSFRGGTEAFF.

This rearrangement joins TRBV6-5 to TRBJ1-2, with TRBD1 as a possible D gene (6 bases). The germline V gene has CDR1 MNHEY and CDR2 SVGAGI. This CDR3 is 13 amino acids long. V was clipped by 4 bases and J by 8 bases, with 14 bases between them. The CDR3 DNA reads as TGTGCCAGCAGTTCTTCCAGGGGACGGGGCTACACCTTC. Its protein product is CASSSSRGRGYTF.

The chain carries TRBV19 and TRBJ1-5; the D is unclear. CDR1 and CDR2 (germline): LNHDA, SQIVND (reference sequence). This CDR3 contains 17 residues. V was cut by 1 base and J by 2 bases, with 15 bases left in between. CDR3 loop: CASSIGSRGGRNQPQHF. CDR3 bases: TGTGCCAGTAGTATAGGGTCCCGGGGTGGACGCAATCAGCCCCAGCATTTT.

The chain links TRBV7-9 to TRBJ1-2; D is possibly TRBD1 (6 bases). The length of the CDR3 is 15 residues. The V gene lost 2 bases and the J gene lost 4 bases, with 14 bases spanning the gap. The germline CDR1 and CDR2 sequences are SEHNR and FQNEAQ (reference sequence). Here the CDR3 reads CASSLRGGGGYGYTF. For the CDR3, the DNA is TGTGCCAGCAGCTTAAGAGGGGGAGGTGGCTATGGCTACACCTTC.

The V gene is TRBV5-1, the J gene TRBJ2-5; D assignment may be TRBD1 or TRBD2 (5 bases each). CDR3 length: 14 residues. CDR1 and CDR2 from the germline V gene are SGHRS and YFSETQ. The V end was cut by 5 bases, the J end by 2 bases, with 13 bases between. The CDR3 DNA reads TGCGCCAGCAGACTTCGGGACGGACAAGAGACCCAGTACTTC. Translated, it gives CASRLRDGQETQYF.

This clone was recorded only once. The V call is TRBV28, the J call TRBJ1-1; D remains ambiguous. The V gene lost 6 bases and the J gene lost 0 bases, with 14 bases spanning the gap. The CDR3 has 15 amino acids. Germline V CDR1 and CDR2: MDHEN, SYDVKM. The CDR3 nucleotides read TGTGCCAGCAGCCTTGGAGCGAACATGAACACTGAAGCTTTCTTT. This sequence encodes CASSLGANMNTEAFF. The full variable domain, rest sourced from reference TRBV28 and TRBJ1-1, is DVKVTQSSRYLVKRTGEKVFLECVQDMDHENMFWYRQDPGLGLRLIYFSYDVKMKEKGDIPEGYSVSREKKERFSLILESASTNQTSMYLCASSLGANMNTEAFFGQGTRLTVV.

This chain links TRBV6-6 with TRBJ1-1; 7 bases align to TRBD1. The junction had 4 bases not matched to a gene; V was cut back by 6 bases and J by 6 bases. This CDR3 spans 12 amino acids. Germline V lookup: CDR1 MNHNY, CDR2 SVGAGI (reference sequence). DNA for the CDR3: TGTGCCAGCAGGACAGGGATCGCTGAAGCTTTCTTT. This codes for CASRTGIAEAFF.

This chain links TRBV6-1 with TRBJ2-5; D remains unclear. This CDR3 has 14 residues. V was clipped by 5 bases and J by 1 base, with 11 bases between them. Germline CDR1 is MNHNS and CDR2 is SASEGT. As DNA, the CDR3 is TGTGCCAGCAGTACAAGACGCTCCCAAGAGACCCAGTACTTC. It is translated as CASSTRRSQETQYF.

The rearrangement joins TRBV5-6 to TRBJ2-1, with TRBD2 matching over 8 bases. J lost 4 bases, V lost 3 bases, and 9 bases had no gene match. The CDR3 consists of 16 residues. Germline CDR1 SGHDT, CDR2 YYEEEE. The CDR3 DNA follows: TGTGCCAGCAGCTCCCTACCGGGACTAGGATACAATGAGCAGTTCTTC. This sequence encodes CASSSLPGLGYNEQFF.

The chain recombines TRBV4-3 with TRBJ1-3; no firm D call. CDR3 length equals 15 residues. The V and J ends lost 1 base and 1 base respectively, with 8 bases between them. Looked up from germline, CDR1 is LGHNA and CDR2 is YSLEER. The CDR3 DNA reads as TGCGCCAGCAGCCAAGGCATTGCGTCTGGAAACACCATATATTTT. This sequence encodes CASSQGIASGNTIYF.

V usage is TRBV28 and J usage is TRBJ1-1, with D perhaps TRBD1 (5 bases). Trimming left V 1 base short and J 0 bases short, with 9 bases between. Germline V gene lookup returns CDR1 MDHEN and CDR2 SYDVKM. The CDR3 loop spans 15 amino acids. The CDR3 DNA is TGTGCCAGCAGTTTATTTCGGACACTGAACACTGAAGCTTTCTTT. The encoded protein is CASSLFRTLNTEAFF.

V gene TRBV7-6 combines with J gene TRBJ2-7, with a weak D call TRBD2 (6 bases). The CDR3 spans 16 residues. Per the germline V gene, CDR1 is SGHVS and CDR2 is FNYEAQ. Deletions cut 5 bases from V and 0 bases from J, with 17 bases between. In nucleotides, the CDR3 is TGTGCCAGCAGCCGGGGCGGAGGGGTAAGCTCCTACGAGCAGTACTTC. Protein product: CASSRGGGVSSYEQYF.

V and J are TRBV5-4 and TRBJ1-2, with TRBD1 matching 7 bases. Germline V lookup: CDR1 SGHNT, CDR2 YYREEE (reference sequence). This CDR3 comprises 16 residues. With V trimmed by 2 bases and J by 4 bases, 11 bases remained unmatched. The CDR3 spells CASSFDRATKSYGYTF. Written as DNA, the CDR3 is TGTGCCAGCAGCTTTGACAGGGCCACTAAAAGCTATGGCTACACCTTC.